This TCR beta chain was sequenced for a study of tumor and adjacent non-tumor tissue in lung cancer. This clonotype has more than one count but fewer than ten. TCRbeta libraries were built with three rounds of nested PCR, modified from ARM-PCR. TCRdb ran MiXCR on the multiplex PCR reads and lists one entry per CDR3 protein. The table has about 50,000 distinct CDR3 sequences, about 79% seen once; the top ten hold roughly 25%. This sample's RNA came from whole unsorted tissue. The normal lung tissue was taken more than 3 cm from the tumor edge. Chemotherapy-naive patients with new lung cancer underwent thoracic surgery in China, August–late 2014. The CDR3 loop spans 15 amino acids. Germline V gene lookup returns CDR1 SGHRS and CDR2 YFSETQ. V trimming: 0 bases; J trimming: 4 bases; junction bases outside the gene matches: 6.

The V call is TRBV5-1, the J call TRBJ2-5; TRBD2 agrees at 7 bases. Sequencing used distant non-tumor lung tissue. This receptor was taken from a woman in her sixties or seventies with non-small cell lung cancer. The CDR3 spells CASSLEAGRGETQYF. The CDR3 bases are TGCGCCAGCAGCTTGGAGGCAGGGAGGGGAGAGACCCAGTACTTC.